This T cell receptor beta chain was observed in a study of tumor-infiltrating lymphocytes in localized non-small cell lung cancer. Study overall: Patients included smokers and never-smokers with various histologies, some sampled after neoadjuvant chemotherapy.

Looked up from germline, CDR1 is DFQATT and CDR2 is SNEGSKA (reference sequence). This CDR3 has 11 amino acids. Clones were read by immunoSEQ multiplex PCR, and TCRdb kept only the in-frame ones, dropping some. Altogether about 9,600 clones are present, 65% to 80% being singletons, with the ten largest covering about a fifth. Points on this clone: Its specificity is unknown.

Findings and limits, study-wide: Not all patients were TCR sequenced, owing to tissue quantity. TCRbeta sequencing showed higher T cell infiltration in tumors than uninvolved lung.

Sequencing was carried out using uninvolved lung tissue not adjacent to the tumor. V usage is TRBV20-1 and J usage is TRBJ1-1; D may be TRBD1 (5 bases). This sequence originates from a human donor with non-small cell lung cancer. CDR3 protein: CSSPGLTEAFF. CDR3 nucleotides: TGCAGCTCTCCAGGGCTCACTGAAGCTTTCTTT.